This is a list of T cell receptor beta chains from one sample in a study of CD8 T cells in Susac syndrome. TCRdb itself ran the immunoSEQ multiplex PCR reads through MiXCR, one entry per CDR3 protein. The data show about 90,000 distinct CDR3 sequences, with approximately 96% seen just once and 0.55% to 0.75% held by the top ten. Sequencing was performed on CD8+ T cells from PBMCs. The receptors were sampled from a human donor with Susac syndrome. Both conserved end residues are part of each CDR3. The D gene is left open where the match is weak. Clone size, where shown, is once, few, many, or a class for clones that have expanded.

CDR3 protein: CASSLRDDNQPQHF
CDR3 DNA: TGTGCCAGCAGCTTAAGGGACGACAATCAGCCCCAGCATTTT
J gene: TRBJ1-5
D gene: .
V gene: TRBV7-6
clone size: .

CDR3 protein: CSVVAGGVTEAFF
CDR3 DNA: TGCAGCGTTGTAGCAGGAGGAGTCACTGAAGCTTTCTTT
J gene: TRBJ1-1
D gene: .
V gene: TRBV29-1
clone size: .

CDR3 protein: CASEVEPGELFF
CDR3 DNA: TGTGCCTCGGAAGTTGAACCCGGGGAGCTGTTTTTT
J gene: TRBJ2-2
D gene: .
V gene: TRBV18
clone size: .

CDR3 protein: CASRPDSVSYEQYF
CDR3 DNA: TGTGCCAGCAGACCAGACAGTGTTTCCTACGAGCAGTACTTC
J gene: TRBJ2-7
D gene: .
V gene: TRBV3-1
clone size: .

CDR3 protein: CASSLGPSGAGGGYTF
CDR3 DNA: TGTGCCAGCAGCTTAGGCCCCTCAGGGGCGGGCGGCGGCTACACCTTC
J gene: TRBJ1-2
D gene: .
V gene: TRBV13
clone size: .

CDR3 protein: CASSPDSNYGYTF
CDR3 DNA: TGTGCCAGTTCCCCCGACAGTAACTATGGCTACACCTTC
J gene: TRBJ1-2
D gene: .
V gene: TRBV19
clone size: .

CDR3 protein: CATSDTDRPVDGYTF
CDR3 DNA: TGTGCCACCAGTGATACCGACAGGCCCGTTGATGGCTACACCTTC
J gene: TRBJ1-2
D gene: .
V gene: TRBV24-1
clone size: .

CDR3 protein: CASSVTATYNEQFF
CDR3 DNA: TGTGCCAGCAGCGTAACAGCCACCTACAATGAGCAGTTCTTC
J gene: TRBJ2-1
D gene: .
V gene: TRBV9
clone size: .

CDR3 protein: CAWSDERRAEKLFF
CDR3 DNA: TGTGCCTGGAGTGATGAGCGGAGGGCGGAAAAACTGTTTTTT
J gene: TRBJ1-4
D gene: .
V gene: TRBV30
clone size: once

CDR3 protein: CASSEHRGRDTEAFF
CDR3 DNA: TGTGCCAGCAGTGAACACAGGGGGCGCGACACTGAAGCTTTCTTT
J gene: TRBJ1-1
D gene: TRBD1
V gene: TRBV25-1
clone size: .

CDR3 protein: CSAGKLADTSDGGTQYF
CDR3 DNA: TGCAGTGCTGGAAAACTAGCGGACACATCGGACGGAGGTACCCAGTACTTC
J gene: TRBJ2-5
D gene: TRBD2
V gene: TRBV20-1
clone size: .

CDR3 protein: CSARDLVARETQYF
CDR3 DNA: TGCAGTGCTAGAGATCTGGTAGCCCGGGAGACCCAGTACTTC
J gene: TRBJ2-5
D gene: .
V gene: TRBV20-1
clone size: once

CDR3 protein: CASSVTANTGELFF
CDR3 DNA: TGTGCCAGCAGCGTAACCGCGAACACCGGGGAGCTGTTTTTT
J gene: TRBJ2-2
D gene: .
V gene: TRBV7-3
clone size: once

CDR3 protein: CATWRGEHTDTQYF
CDR3 DNA: TGTGCCACCTGGAGGGGGGAGCACACAGATACGCAGTATTTT
J gene: TRBJ2-3
D gene: .
V gene: TRBV6-5
clone size: .

CDR3 protein: CASSQGGGEDEQFF
CDR3 DNA: TGCGCCAGCAGCCAAGGAGGAGGGGAGGATGAGCAGTTCTTC
J gene: TRBJ2-1
D gene: .
V gene: TRBV4-3
clone size: .

CDR3 protein: CASSPRSGTENTEAFF
CDR3 DNA: TGTGCCAGCAGCCCCCGATCGGGGACAGAGAACACTGAAGCTTTCTTT
J gene: TRBJ1-1
D gene: TRBD1
V gene: TRBV9
clone size: .

CDR3 protein: CASSSADRNTEAFF
CDR3 DNA: TGTGCCAGCAGCTCAGCGGACAGGAACACTGAAGCTTTCTTT
J gene: TRBJ1-1
D gene: .
V gene: TRBV7-9
clone size: .

CDR3 protein: CSARDGTSREYF
CDR3 DNA: TGCAGTGCTAGAGATGGGACTTCGAGGGAGTACTTC
J gene: TRBJ2-7
D gene: .
V gene: TRBV20-1
clone size: once

CDR3 protein: CAWSVGGEDSPLHF
CDR3 DNA: TGTGCCTGGAGTGTTGGAGGGGAGGATTCACCCCTCCACTTT
J gene: TRBJ1-6
D gene: .
V gene: TRBV30
clone size: .

CDR3 protein: CASSSGFSGGPQHF
CDR3 DNA: TGTGCCAGCAGCTCGGGTTTTAGCGGAGGGCCCCAGCATTTT
J gene: TRBJ1-5
D gene: .
V gene: TRBV5-6
clone size: .

CDR3 protein: CASSSGTSTYEQYF
CDR3 DNA: TGTGCCAGCAGCTCCGGGACGTCCACCTACGAGCAGTACTTC
J gene: TRBJ2-7
D gene: .
V gene: TRBV7-9
clone size: .

CDR3 protein: CSALAPGGDYGYTF
CDR3 DNA: TGCAGTGCCTTGGCCCCGGGGGGAGACTATGGCTACACCTTC
J gene: TRBJ1-2
D gene: .
V gene: TRBV20-1
clone size: .

CDR3 protein: CASSLNNGQETQYF
CDR3 DNA: TGTGCCAGCAGCTTAAACAACGGGCAAGAGACCCAGTACTTC
J gene: TRBJ2-5
D gene: .
V gene: TRBV7-2
clone size: .

CDR3 protein: CSVGQGGETQYF
CDR3 DNA: TGCAGCGTTGGACAGGGAGGCGAGACCCAGTACTTC
J gene: TRBJ2-5
D gene: .
V gene: TRBV29-1
clone size: .

CDR3 protein: CASSRGSGYEQYF
CDR3 DNA: TGTGCCAGCAGCCGAGGATCGGGATACGAGCAGTACTTC
J gene: TRBJ2-7
D gene: .
V gene: TRBV6-5
clone size: .

CDR3 protein: CASSILGNQQFF
CDR3 DNA: TGTGCCAGCAGCATCCTGGGAAATCAGCAGTTCTTC
J gene: TRBJ2-1
D gene: .
V gene: TRBV13
clone size: .

CDR3 protein: CASTGGYEQYF
CDR3 DNA: TGTGCCAGCACCGGGGGTTACGAGCAGTACTTC
J gene: TRBJ2-7
D gene: .
V gene: TRBV6-6
clone size: .

CDR3 protein: CSARILPGATGELFF
CDR3 DNA: TGCAGTGCTAGGATATTGCCAGGGGCCACCGGGGAGCTGTTTTTT
J gene: TRBJ2-2
D gene: .
V gene: TRBV20-1
clone size: .

CDR3 protein: CSVEGSGDEQYF
CDR3 DNA: TGCAGCGTAGAGGGGTCAGGCGACGAGCAGTACTTC
J gene: TRBJ2-7
D gene: .
V gene: TRBV29-1
clone size: .

CDR3 protein: CSVEEGGGWGVQAFF
CDR3 DNA: TGCAGCGTTGAAGAAGGGGGAGGGTGGGGAGTCCAAGCTTTCTTT
J gene: TRBJ1-1
D gene: .
V gene: TRBV29-1
clone size: .

CDR3 protein: CASSQDSLNTEAFF
CDR3 DNA: TGTGCCAGCAGCCAAGATTCACTGAACACTGAAGCTTTCTTT
J gene: TRBJ1-1
D gene: .
V gene: TRBV3-1
clone size: once

CDR3 protein: CASSPSPGSSYEQYF
CDR3 DNA: TGTGCCAGCAGTCCCTCCCCGGGGAGCTCCTACGAGCAGTACTTC
J gene: TRBJ2-7
D gene: .
V gene: TRBV6-4
clone size: once

CDR3 protein: CSARDRDVGETQYF
CDR3 DNA: TGCAGTGCTAGAGATCGGGACGTCGGAGAGACCCAGTACTTC
J gene: TRBJ2-5
D gene: .
V gene: TRBV20-1
clone size: .

CDR3 protein: CASSQRNLPYGYTF
CDR3 DNA: TGTGCCAGCAGCCAAAGAAACCTCCCTTATGGCTACACCTTC
J gene: TRBJ1-2
D gene: .
V gene: TRBV3-1
clone size: .

CDR3 protein: CASTRTGAYEQYF
CDR3 DNA: TGTGCCAGCACCCGGACGGGGGCCTACGAGCAGTACTTC
J gene: TRBJ2-7
D gene: .
V gene: TRBV7-8
clone size: .

CDR3 protein: CASSRDIQETQYF
CDR3 DNA: TGTGCCAGCAGCCGGGACATCCAAGAGACCCAGTACTTC
J gene: TRBJ2-5
D gene: .
V gene: TRBV11-2
clone size: .

CDR3 protein: CASSLDAVGRGYTF
CDR3 DNA: TGTGCCAGCAGCTTGGACGCCGTCGGTAGGGGCTACACCTTC
J gene: TRBJ1-2
D gene: .
V gene: TRBV5-6
clone size: .

CDR3 protein: CASSGSGPTGELFF
CDR3 DNA: TGTGCCAGCTCTGGGTCAGGGCCCACCGGGGAGCTGTTTTTT
J gene: TRBJ2-2
D gene: .
V gene: TRBV18
clone size: once

CDR3 protein: CASSNLLTPIYGYTF
CDR3 DNA: TGTGCCAGCAGCAACCTCTTGACACCTATCTATGGCTACACCTTC
J gene: TRBJ1-2
D gene: .
V gene: TRBV7-9
clone size: .

CDR3 protein: CASSLSGTGIGYTF
CDR3 DNA: TGTGCCAGCAGTTTATCCGGGACCGGGATTGGCTACACCTTC
J gene: TRBJ1-2
D gene: .
V gene: TRBV28
clone size: .

CDR3 protein: CASSRASNEKLFF
CDR3 DNA: TGTGCCAGCAGCCGCGCCTCGAATGAAAAACTGTTTTTT
J gene: TRBJ1-4
D gene: .
V gene: TRBV7-9
clone size: .

CDR3 protein: CATRGQPNYNSPLHF
CDR3 DNA: TGTGCCACCAGGGGACAGCCGAATTATAATTCACCCCTCCACTTT
J gene: TRBJ1-6
D gene: TRBD1
V gene: TRBV19
clone size: .

CDR3 protein: CASSLTGEIYGYTF
CDR3 DNA: TGCGCCAGCAGCTTGACAGGGGAAATCTATGGCTACACCTTC
J gene: TRBJ1-2
D gene: TRBD1
V gene: TRBV5-1
clone size: .